The 31 T cell receptor beta chains presented below share a single source sample, sequenced in a study of breast tumors, draining lymph nodes, adjacent tissues. TCRdb processed the multiplex PCR reads anew with MiXCR; each CDR3 protein has one entry. The sample includes approximately 130,000 distinct CDR3 sequences, roughly 20% of them seen just once. Samples came from axillary lymph nodes draining the breast cancer. The material sequenced was axillary lymph node tissue. The source is a female donor with breast cancer. Some clones in this sample may be carry-over from other donors' samples.

The chain uses TRBV28 and TRBJ2-1, with 10 bases identical to TRBD2. This CDR3 has 14 amino acids. In germline, CDR1 is MDHEN, CDR2 SYDVKM. Losses at the gene ends were 6 bases for V and 10 bases for J; bases not matched to a gene: 9. CDR3 nucleotide sequence: TGTGCCAGCAGAGCGGGAGGGTCCTCCTACGAGCAGTTCTTC. This translates into CASRAGGSSYEQFF.

Only a few counts were recorded for this clonotype. This rearrangement joins TRBV18 to TRBJ1-2; D is uncertain. The CDR3 has 14 residues. V lost 3 bases, J lost 8 bases, and 16 bases lay in between. Germline V lookup: CDR1 KGHSH, CDR2 LQKENI. This CDR3 is CASSPPAGSPGYTF. CDR3 DNA: TGTGCCAGCTCACCCCCGGCGGGTTCTCCCGGCTACACCTTC.

This clonotype has a count of ten or more. V usage is TRBV28 and J usage is TRBJ1-2; D is perhaps TRBD1 (5 bases). Per the germline V gene, CDR1 is MDHEN and CDR2 is SYDVKM. V dropped 2 bases and J dropped 8 bases, with 12 bases sitting between them. This CDR3 contains 13 residues. The CDR3 DNA follows: TGTGCCAGCAGTTTACGTGGGGGAGGCGGCTACACCTTC. Translated: CASSLRGGGGYTF.

This clonotype appeared many times. This rearrangement joins TRBV2 to TRBJ2-5; D gene unclear. V lost 4 bases, J lost 2 bases, and 5 bases lay in between. This CDR3 is built from 12 residues. Germline values: CDR1 SNHLY, CDR2 FYNNEI. CDR3 sequence: CASSAEQETQYF. CDR3 DNA sequence: TGTGCCAGCAGTGCCGAACAAGAGACCCAGTACTTC.

The chain couples TRBV27 to TRBJ2-2; TRBD2 matches at 7 bases. Germline V CDR1 and CDR2: MNHEY, SMNVEV (reference sequence). The CDR3 has 18 amino acids. Trimming at V came to 2 bases and at J to 3 bases, leaving 12 bases not matched to a gene. The DNA of the CDR3 is TGTGCCAGCAGTTTAAGCTCTAGCGGAGTATCCTACACCGGGGAGCTGTTTTTT. Protein sequence: CASSLSSSGVSYTGELFF.

This clonotype has at least ten counts. The rearrangement joins TRBV14 to TRBJ1-2; no firm D call. Trimming shortened V by 4 bases and J by 4 bases, and 13 bases separated the two germline ends. Germline CDR1 and CDR2: SGHDN and FVKESK. CDR3 length: 14 residues. In DNA form, the CDR3 reads TGTGCCAGCAGCCCTTCCCGGGTCTTCTATGGCTACACCTTC. It encodes CASSPSRVFYGYTF.

This clonotype has ten or more counts. The rearrangement uses TRBV20-1 and TRBJ1-4, with D possibly being TRBD1 (6 bases). The CDR3 has 16 amino acids. Trimming pared 6 bases from V and 12 bases from J, leaving 29 bases between. Germline values: CDR1 DFQATT, CDR2 SNEGSKA (reference sequence). The CDR3 DNA reads as TGCAGTGCAAGAAGAGGCCAGGGGTTATGGCCGGTTCAACTGTTTTTT. It is translated as CSARRGQGLWPVQLFF.

The chain is built from TRBV13 and TRBJ2-1, with D possibly TRBD1 on 6 matching bases. This CDR3 is 15 amino acids long. Germline CDR1 and CDR2: PRHDT and FYEKMQ (reference sequence). V was trimmed by 4 bases and J by 3 bases, leaving 13 bases between them. CDR3 DNA: TGTGCCAGCAGCTCGGGACACTACATCTACAATGAGCAGTTCTTC. As protein: CASSSGHYIYNEQFF.

This clonotype was observed at least ten times. V and J are TRBV20-1 and TRBJ2-3; 9 nucleotides agree with TRBD2. Germline V gene sequence: CDR1 DFQATT, CDR2 SNEGSKA (reference sequence). V trimming: 0 bases; J trimming: 3 bases; junction bases outside the gene matches: 7. The CDR3 is made up of 16 amino acids. CDR3 DNA: TGCAGTGCTAGAGATGGCGGGAGGGCGTCGACAGATACGCAGTATTTT. Protein: CSARDGGRASTDTQYF.

This clonotype was counted at least ten times. The chain employs TRBV5-1 and TRBJ2-5; 10 bases line up with TRBD2. From germline, CDR1 is SGHRS and CDR2 YFSETQ. The CDR3 is 22 residues long. The junction had 25 bases not matched to a gene; V was cut back by 3 bases and J by 2 bases. CDR3: CASSSPTARKSGRAPGQETQYF. In DNA, the CDR3 is TGCGCCAGCAGCTCTCCAACTGCTCGTAAAAGCGGGAGGGCCCCGGGACAAGAGACCCAGTACTTC.

This clonotype was seen at least ten times. This chain joins TRBV18 and TRBJ2-7; 9 bases match TRBD1. The CDR3 spans 15 residues. V was clipped by 3 bases and J by 0 bases; unmatched bases: 3. The germline V gene encodes CDR1 KGHSH and CDR2 LQKENI. The CDR3 spells CASSPGTGTSYEQYF. DNA of the CDR3: TGTGCCAGCTCACCCGGGACAGGGACCTCCTACGAGCAGTACTTC.

This clonotype was recorded many times. This chain connects TRBV11-2 to TRBJ2-1, with D perhaps matching TRBD2 (5 bases). Trimming stripped 5 bases from V and 12 bases from J, with 17 bases between. The CDR3 covers 13 residues. The germline CDR1 and CDR2 sequences are SGHAT and FQNNGV. CDR3 DNA sequence: TGTGCCAGCAGCATTGCGACGGGGTTGGGGCAGTTCTTC. Residues: CASSIATGLGQFF.

This clonotype was detected many times. This chain joins TRBV6-6 and TRBJ2-7, with 7 bases matching TRBD1. V was clipped by 6 bases and J by 3 bases; unmatched bases: 5. The V gene's germline CDR1 is MNHNY and CDR2 SVGAGI (reference sequence). The CDR3 is 13 amino acids. The DNA for the CDR3 is TGTGCCAGCAGGAACAGGGGTCTCTACGAGCAGTACTTC. Its translation is CASRNRGLYEQYF.

This clonotype was found many times. The rearrangement uses TRBV19 and TRBJ2-2; D is uncertain. This CDR3 is 13 amino acids long. V lost 6 bases to trimming and J lost 6 bases, with 11 bases between them. Germline lookup yields CDR1 LNHDA and CDR2 SQIVND (reference sequence). Written as DNA, the CDR3 is TGTGCCAGTAGACAGTATATTGCCGGGGAGCTGTTTTTT. This encodes CASRQYIAGELFF.

The J gene is TRBJ1-6, the V gene TRBV4-1; unclear D gene. The CDR3 covers 14 residues. Trimming pared 1 base from V and 14 bases from J, leaving 15 bases between. Per germline, CDR1 MGHRA and CDR2 YSYEKL. CDR3 residues: CASSQGTAVWALHF. In DNA form, the CDR3 reads TGCGCCAGCAGCCAAGGGACCGCGGTTTGGGCCCTCCACTTT.

In DNA, the CDR3 is TGTGCCAGCAGTCCACCGGGACAGGGTGGCGCTGAAGCTTTCTTT. Amino acids: CASSPPGQGGAEAFF. V gene TRBV2 combines with J gene TRBJ1-1, with 9 bases aligning to TRBD1. CDR1 is SNHLY, CDR2 FYNNEI, per germline. The CDR3 totals 15 residues. V was pared by 5 bases and J by 6 bases, with 10 bases of the junction left unmatched.

Many counts were recorded for this clonotype. This rearrangement joins TRBV10-3 to TRBJ2-1; D gene ambiguous. CDR3 size: 13 residues. V was shortened by 6 bases and J by 6 bases, with 12 bases between the two germline ends. Looked up from germline, CDR1 is ENHRY and CDR2 is SYGVKD. CDR3 amino acids: CAIRAPSSNEQFF. DNA of the CDR3: TGTGCCATCAGGGCCCCCTCTAGCAATGAGCAGTTCTTC.

This clonotype showed up many times. The V gene is TRBV7-9, the J gene TRBJ2-1; D ambiguous. The CDR3 has 16 amino acids. Trimming shortened V by 5 bases and J by 10 bases, and 24 bases separated the two germline ends. Looked up from germline, CDR1 is SEHNR and CDR2 is FQNEAQ (reference sequence). CDR3 loop: CASSPFQVLFPMEQFF. CDR3 DNA: TGTGCCAGCAGCCCGTTTCAGGTTTTGTTTCCGATGGAGCAGTTCTTC.

Many counts were recorded for this clonotype. The chain is built from TRBV19 and TRBJ2-1; D perhaps matches TRBD2 (5 bases). Per the germline V gene, CDR1 is LNHDA and CDR2 is SQIVND (reference sequence). V dropped 6 bases and J dropped 6 bases, with 12 bases sitting between them. The CDR3 runs to 13 residues. The DNA of the CDR3 is TGTGCCAGTAGGGAGTCTAGCAGCAATGAGCAGTTCTTC. This gives the protein CASRESSSNEQFF.

There are many counts of this clonotype. This rearrangement joins TRBV10-3 to TRBJ1-3; D ambiguous. Germline V gene data show CDR1 as ENHRY and CDR2 as SYGVKD. This CDR3 region has 15 residues. The ends were cut back, 5 bases at V and 0 bases at J, with 11 bases in the middle. This CDR3 reads CAISMSLRSGNTIYF. Written as DNA, the CDR3 is TGTGCCATCAGTATGTCACTTCGCTCTGGAAACACCATATATTTT.

This clonotype was counted ten times or more. This chain uses TRBV9 with TRBJ2-5; 7 bases map to TRBD2. V lost 4 bases to trimming and J lost 6 bases; unmatched junction nucleotides: 9. Germline V gene lookup returns CDR1 SGDLS and CDR2 YYNGEE. The CDR3 runs 14 residues. For the CDR3, the DNA is TGTGCCAGCAGCTCAGCTTCGGGGGGAAAGACCCAGTACTTC. Translated: CASSSASGGKTQYF.

In its sample, this clonotype was seen many times. This chain links TRBV9 with TRBJ2-1, with D possibly being TRBD1 or TRBD2 (6 bases each). The V gene lost 0 bases and the J gene lost 5 bases, with 12 bases spanning the gap. Germline V lookup: CDR1 SGDLS, CDR2 YYNGEE. This CDR3 comprises 15 residues. As DNA, the CDR3 is TGTGCCAGCAGCGTAGGGGGGGCTGGCAACAATGAGCAGTTCTTC. Residues: CASSVGGAGNNEQFF. The whole variable domain, filled in from reference TRBV9 and TRBJ2-1, reads DSGVTQTPKHLITATGQRVTLRCSPRSGDLSVYWYQQSLDQGLQFLIQYYNGEERAKGNILERFSAQQFPDLHSELNLSSLELGDSALYFCASSVGGAGNNEQFFGPGTRLTVL.

The V and J genes are TRBV7-8 and TRBJ2-5; D unresolved. The germline gives CDR1 SGHVS, CDR2 FQNEAQ. This CDR3 has 16 residues. V lost 5 bases, J lost 0 bases, and 16 bases lay in between. The CDR3 loop is CASSATGGRYQETQYF. In nucleotides, the CDR3 is TGTGCCAGCAGCGCCACCGGCGGCCGGTACCAAGAGACCCAGTACTTC.

This clonotype appeared many times. The gene calls are TRBV7-2 and TRBJ2-3; tentative D call: TRBD2 (6 bases). The CDR3 is 16 residues long. Per germline, CDR1 SGHTA and CDR2 FQGNSA. Trimming took off 3 bases at V and 1 base at J, with 14 bases between the two ends. This CDR3 is CASSLEGLTRTDTQYF. For the CDR3, the DNA is TGTGCCAGCAGCTTGGAGGGACTTACGCGCACAGATACGCAGTATTTT.

Remarks on this clonotype: A read error may produce the germline difference seen at one junction end. The chain carries TRBV5-6 and TRBJ1-5, with D unresolved. The length of the CDR3 is 14 residues. CDR1 and CDR2 from the germline V gene are SGHDT and YYEEEE. CDR3 DNA sequence: TGTGACAGCAGCTTGGGTCCTAGCAATCAGCCCCAGCATTTT. It specifies CDSSLGPSNQPQHF.

This clonotype was observed many times. The gene calls are TRBV11-2 and TRBJ1-2, with D tentatively TRBD1 (6 bases). The CDR3 spans 16 residues. Trimming pared 1 base from V and 1 base from J, leaving 13 bases between. Germline V gene lookup returns CDR1 SGHAT and CDR2 FQNNGV. The CDR3: CASSLGGTFFNYGYTF. The CDR3 DNA reads TGTGCCAGCAGCTTAGGGGGGACATTTTTTAACTATGGCTACACCTTC.

This clonotype was counted at least ten times. The genes are TRBV3-1 and TRBJ1-2; D is ambiguous. CDR1 and CDR2 (germline): LGHDT, YNNKEL (reference sequence). The CDR3 has 12 residues. The germline V and J ends were trimmed by 0 bases and 8 bases, with 7 bases remaining between them. CDR3 in amino acids: CASSQDYRGYTF. In DNA form, the CDR3 reads TGTGCCAGCAGCCAAGATTATCGGGGCTACACCTTC.

This clonotype was counted at least ten times. This chain uses TRBV5-6 with TRBJ1-4, with TRBD1 identical over 7 bases. Losses at the gene ends were 3 bases for V and 6 bases for J; bases not matched to a gene: 8. CDR1 is SGHDT and CDR2 is YYEEEE in the germline V gene. The CDR3 has 15 residues. CDR3 coding DNA: TGTGCCAGCAGCTCCAGGACAGGAGGGCATGAAAAACTGTTTTTT. The encoded protein is CASSSRTGGHEKLFF.

In the case of this clonotype: This could be a read error, since a much larger clone is one nucleotide away. DNA for the CDR3: TGCGCCAGCAGGGGGCGAAACACCAGGGAGCTGTTTTTT. Translation gives CASRGRNTRELFF. The V call is TRBV5-1, the J call TRBJ2-2; the D gene is possibly TRBD1 (5 bases). This CDR3 is 13 amino acids long. Germline V lookup: CDR1 SGHRS, CDR2 YFSETQ. Together with reference TRBV5-1 and TRBJ2-2, the CDR3 gives the full variable domain: KAGVTQTPRYLIKTRGQQVTLSCSPISGHRSVSWYQQTPGQGLQFLFEYFSETQRNKGNFPGRFSGRQFSNSRSEMNVSTLELGDSALYLCASRGRNTRELFFGEGSRLTVL.

This clonotype was seen at least ten times. The V and J genes are TRBV5-8 and TRBJ1-2; D remains unclear. Trimming left V 0 bases short and J 5 bases short, with 8 bases between. CDR1 and CDR2 (germline): SGHTS, YDEGEE. The CDR3 loop spans 13 amino acids. CDR3 protein: CASSLDSGYGYTF. The CDR3 DNA reads TGTGCCAGCAGCTTGGACAGTGGGTATGGCTACACCTTC.

This clonotype has a count of ten or more. The chain combines TRBV7-9 with TRBJ2-6; TRBD1 or TRBD2 may be the D gene (5 bases each). The ends were cut back, 3 bases at V and 8 bases at J, with 8 bases in the middle. Germline V gene data show CDR1 as SEHNR and CDR2 as FQNEAQ (reference sequence). CDR3 size: 13 residues. CDR3 DNA sequence: TGTGCCAGCAGCTTTGAGGGGACCAACGTCCTGACTTTC. The encoded protein is CASSFEGTNVLTF.